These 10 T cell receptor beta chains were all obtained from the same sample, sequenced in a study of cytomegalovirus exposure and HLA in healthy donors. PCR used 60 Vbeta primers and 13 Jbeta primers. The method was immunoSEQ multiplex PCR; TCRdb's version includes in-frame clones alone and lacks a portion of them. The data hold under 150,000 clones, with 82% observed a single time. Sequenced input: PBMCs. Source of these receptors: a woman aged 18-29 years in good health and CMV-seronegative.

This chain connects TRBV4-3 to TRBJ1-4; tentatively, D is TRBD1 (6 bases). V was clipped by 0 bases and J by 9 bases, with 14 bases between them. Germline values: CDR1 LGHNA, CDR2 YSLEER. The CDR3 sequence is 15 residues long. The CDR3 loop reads CASSQESAGTKKLFF. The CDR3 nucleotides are TGCGCCAGCAGCCAAGAGTCGGCAGGGACAAAAAAACTGTTTTTT.

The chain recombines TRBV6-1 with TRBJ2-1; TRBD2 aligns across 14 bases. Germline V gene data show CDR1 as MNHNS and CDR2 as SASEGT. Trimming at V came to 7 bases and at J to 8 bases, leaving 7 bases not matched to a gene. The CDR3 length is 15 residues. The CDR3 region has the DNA TGTGCCAGCACCATTGGGACTAGCGGGAGCGATGAGCAGTTCTTC. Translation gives CASTIGTSGSDEQFF.

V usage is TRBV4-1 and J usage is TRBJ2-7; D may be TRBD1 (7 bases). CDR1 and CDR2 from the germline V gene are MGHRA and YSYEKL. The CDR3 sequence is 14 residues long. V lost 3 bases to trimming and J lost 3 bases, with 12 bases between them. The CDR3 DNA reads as TGCGCCAGCAGCCAGGAGGGACAGTACTACGAGCAGTACTTC. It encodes CASSQEGQYYEQYF.

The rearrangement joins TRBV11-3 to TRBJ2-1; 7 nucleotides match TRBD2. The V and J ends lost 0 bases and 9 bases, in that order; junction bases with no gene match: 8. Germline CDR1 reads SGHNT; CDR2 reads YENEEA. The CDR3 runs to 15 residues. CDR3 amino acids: CASSLEAGVFSEQFF. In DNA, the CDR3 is TGTGCCAGCAGCTTAGAGGCGGGAGTATTTAGTGAGCAGTTCTTC. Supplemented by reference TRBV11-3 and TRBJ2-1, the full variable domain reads EAGVVQSPRYKIIEKKQPVAFWCNPISGHNTLYWYLQNLGQGPELLIRYENEEAVDDSQLPKDRFSAERLKGVDSTLKIQPAELGDSAVYLCASSLEAGVFSEQFFGPGTRLTVL.

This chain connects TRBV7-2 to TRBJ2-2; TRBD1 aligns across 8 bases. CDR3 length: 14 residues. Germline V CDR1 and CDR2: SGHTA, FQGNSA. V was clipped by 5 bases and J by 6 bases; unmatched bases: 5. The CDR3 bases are TGTGCCAGCAGCCCCAGGACAGGGTCCGGGGAGCTGTTTTTT. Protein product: CASSPRTGSGELFF. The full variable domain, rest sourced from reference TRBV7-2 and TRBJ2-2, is GAGVSQSPSNKVTEKGKDVELRCDPISGHTALYWYRQSLGQGLEFLIYFQGNSAPDKSGLPSDRFSAERTGGSVSTLTIQRTQQEDSAVYLCASSPRTGSGELFFGEGSRLTVL.

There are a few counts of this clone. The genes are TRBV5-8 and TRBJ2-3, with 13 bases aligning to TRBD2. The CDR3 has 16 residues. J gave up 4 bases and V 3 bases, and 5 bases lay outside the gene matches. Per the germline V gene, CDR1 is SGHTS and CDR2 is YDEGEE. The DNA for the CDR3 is TGTGCCAGCAGCTCCGGACTAGCGGGAGAGTCAGATACGCAGTATTTT. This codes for CASSSGLAGESDTQYF.

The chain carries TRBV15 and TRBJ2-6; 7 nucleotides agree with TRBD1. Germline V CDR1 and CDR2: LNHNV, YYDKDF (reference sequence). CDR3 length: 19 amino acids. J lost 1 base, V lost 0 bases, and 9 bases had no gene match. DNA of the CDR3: TGTGCCACCAGCAGAGACCAGGGGACAGTTTCGTCTGGGGCCAACGTCCTGACTTTC. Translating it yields CATSRDQGTVSSGANVLTF.

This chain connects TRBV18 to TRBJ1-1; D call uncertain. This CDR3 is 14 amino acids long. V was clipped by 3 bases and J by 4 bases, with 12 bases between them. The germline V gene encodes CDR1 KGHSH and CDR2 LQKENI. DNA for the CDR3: TGTGCCAGCTCACCCCGGGAAGGCTCCACTGAAGCTTTCTTT. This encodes CASSPREGSTEAFF. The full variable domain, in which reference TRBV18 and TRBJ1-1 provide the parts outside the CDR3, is NAGVMQNPRHLVRRRGQEARLRCSPMKGHSHVYWYRQLPEEGLKFMVYLQKENIIDESGMPKERFSAEFPKEGPSILRIQQVVRGDSAAYFCASSPREGSTEAFFGQGTRLTVV.

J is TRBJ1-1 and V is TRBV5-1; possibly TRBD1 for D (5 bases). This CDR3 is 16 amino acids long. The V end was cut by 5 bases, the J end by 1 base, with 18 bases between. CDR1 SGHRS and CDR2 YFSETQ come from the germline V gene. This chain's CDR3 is CASSSSGAGSNTEAFF. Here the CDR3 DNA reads TGCGCCAGCAGTTCCTCTGGGGCAGGCTCGAACACTGAAGCTTTCTTT.

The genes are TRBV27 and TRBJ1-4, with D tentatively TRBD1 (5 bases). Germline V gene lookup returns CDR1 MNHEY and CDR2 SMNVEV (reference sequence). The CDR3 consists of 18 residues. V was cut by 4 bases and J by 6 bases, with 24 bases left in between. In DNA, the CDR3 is TGTGCCAGCAGTTCTCTCATTGGGGGAGGACTCCCCTATGAAAAACTGTTTTTT. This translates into CASSSLIGGGLPYEKLFF.